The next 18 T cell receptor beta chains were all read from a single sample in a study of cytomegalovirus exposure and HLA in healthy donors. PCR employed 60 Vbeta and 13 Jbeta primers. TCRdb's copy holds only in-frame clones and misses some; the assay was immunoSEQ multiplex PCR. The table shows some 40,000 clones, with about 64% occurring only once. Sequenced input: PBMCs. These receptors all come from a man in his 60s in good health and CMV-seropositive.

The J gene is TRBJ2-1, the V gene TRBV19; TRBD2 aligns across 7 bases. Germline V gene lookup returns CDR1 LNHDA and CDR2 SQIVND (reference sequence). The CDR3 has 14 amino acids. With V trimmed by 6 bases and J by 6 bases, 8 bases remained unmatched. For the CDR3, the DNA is TGTGCCAGTAGACGTGGGAGGGCCTTCAATGAGCAGTTCTTC. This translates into CASRRGRAFNEQFF. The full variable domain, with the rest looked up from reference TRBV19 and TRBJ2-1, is DGGITQSPKYLFRKEGQNVTLSCEQNLNHDAMYWYRQDPGQGLRLIYYSQIVNDFQKGDIAEGYSVSREKKESFPLTVTSAQKNPTAFYLCASRRGRAFNEQFFGPGTRLTVL.

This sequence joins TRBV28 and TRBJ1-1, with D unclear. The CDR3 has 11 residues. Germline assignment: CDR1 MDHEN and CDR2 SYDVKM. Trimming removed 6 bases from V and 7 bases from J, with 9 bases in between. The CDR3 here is CASSTVGEAFF. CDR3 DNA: TGTGCCAGCAGCACGGTCGGTGAAGCTTTCTTT.

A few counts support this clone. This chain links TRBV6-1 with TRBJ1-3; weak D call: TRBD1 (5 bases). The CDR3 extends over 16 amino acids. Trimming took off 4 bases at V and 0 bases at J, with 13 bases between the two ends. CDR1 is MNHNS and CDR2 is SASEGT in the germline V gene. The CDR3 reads CASSGEGTDSGNTIYF. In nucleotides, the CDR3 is TGTGCCAGCAGTGGGGAGGGGACCGACTCTGGAAACACCATATATTTT.

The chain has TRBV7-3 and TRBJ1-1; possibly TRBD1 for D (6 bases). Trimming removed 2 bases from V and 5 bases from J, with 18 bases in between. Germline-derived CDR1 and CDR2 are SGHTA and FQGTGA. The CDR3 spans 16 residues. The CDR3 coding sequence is TGTGCCAGCAGCTTAGGGGGGGCCTGGGGAGAAACTGAAGCTTTCTTT. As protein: CASSLGGAWGETEAFF.

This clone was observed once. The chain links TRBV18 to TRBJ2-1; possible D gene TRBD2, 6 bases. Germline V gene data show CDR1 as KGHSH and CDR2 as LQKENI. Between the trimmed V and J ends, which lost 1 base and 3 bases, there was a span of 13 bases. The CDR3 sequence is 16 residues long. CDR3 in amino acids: CASSPRTGDFYNEQFF. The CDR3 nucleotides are TGTGCCAGCTCACCACGGACGGGAGATTTCTACAATGAGCAGTTCTTC.

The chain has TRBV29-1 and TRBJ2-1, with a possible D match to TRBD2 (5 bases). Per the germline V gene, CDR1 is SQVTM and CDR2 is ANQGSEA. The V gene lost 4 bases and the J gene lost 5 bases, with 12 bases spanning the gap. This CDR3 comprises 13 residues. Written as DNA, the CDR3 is TGCAGCGTTGTGGCTAGCCCTAACAATGAGCAGTTCTTC. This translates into CSVVASPNNEQFF.

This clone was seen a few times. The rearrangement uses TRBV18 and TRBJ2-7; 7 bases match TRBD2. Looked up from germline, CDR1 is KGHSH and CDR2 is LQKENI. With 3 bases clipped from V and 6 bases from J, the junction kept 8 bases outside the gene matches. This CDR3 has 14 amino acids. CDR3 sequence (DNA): TGTGCCAGCTCACCGGGGGAGGGTCTGGCCGAGCAGTACTTC. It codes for CASSPGEGLAEQYF.

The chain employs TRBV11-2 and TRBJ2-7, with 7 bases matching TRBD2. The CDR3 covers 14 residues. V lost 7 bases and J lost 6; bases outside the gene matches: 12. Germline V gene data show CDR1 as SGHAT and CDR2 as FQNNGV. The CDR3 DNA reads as TGTGCCAGCACCCTAGGGAGCGGGATAGGCGAGCAGTACTTC. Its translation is CASTLGSGIGEQYF.

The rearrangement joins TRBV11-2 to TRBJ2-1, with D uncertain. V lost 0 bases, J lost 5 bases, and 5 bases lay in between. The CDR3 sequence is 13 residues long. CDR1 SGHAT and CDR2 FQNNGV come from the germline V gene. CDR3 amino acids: CASSLERNNEQFF. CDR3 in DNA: TGTGCCAGCAGCTTAGAGAGGAACAATGAGCAGTTCTTC.

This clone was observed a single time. The CDR3 DNA follows: TGTGCCTGGACCAGACAGAACTATGGCTACACCTTC. Its translation is CAWTRQNYGYTF. The chain couples TRBV30 to TRBJ1-2; perhaps TRBD1 as D (5 bases). This CDR3 spans 12 amino acids. Per germline, CDR1 GTSNPN and CDR2 SVGIG (reference sequence). V lost 4 bases and J 2 bases, leaving 8 bases between the germline ends.

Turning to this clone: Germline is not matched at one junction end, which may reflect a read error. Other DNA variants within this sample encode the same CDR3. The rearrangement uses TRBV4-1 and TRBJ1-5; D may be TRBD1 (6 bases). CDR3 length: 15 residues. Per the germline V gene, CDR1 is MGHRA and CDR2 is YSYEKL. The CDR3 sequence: CASSQPDRSNQPQHF. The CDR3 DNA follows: TGCGCCAGCAGCCAACCTGACAGGAGCAACCAGCCCCAGCATTTT.

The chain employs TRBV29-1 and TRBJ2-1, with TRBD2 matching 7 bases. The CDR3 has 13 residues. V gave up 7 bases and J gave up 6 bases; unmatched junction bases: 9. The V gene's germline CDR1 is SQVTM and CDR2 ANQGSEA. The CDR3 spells CSGGLVGSNEQFF. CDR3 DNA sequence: TGCAGCGGTGGACTAGTGGGCTCCAATGAGCAGTTCTTC.

The CDR3 nucleotides are TGTGCCTGGAGTCAAGGACGGGAGGGGGACTACGAGCAGTACTTC. Amino acids: CAWSQGREGDYEQYF. The V gene is TRBV30, the J gene TRBJ2-7; 8 bases map to TRBD2. The CDR3 is 15 amino acids. V shed 2 bases, J shed 3 bases, and the junction held 9 bases outside the gene matches. Germline V gives CDR1 GTSNPN, CDR2 SVGIG (reference sequence).

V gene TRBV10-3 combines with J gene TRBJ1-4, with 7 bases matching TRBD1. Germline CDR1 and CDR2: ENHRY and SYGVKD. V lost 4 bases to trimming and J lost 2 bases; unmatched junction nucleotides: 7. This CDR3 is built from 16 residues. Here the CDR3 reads CAISADRTKTNEKLFF. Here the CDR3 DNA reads TGTGCCATCAGTGCGGACAGGACCAAGACTAATGAAAAACTGTTTTTT.

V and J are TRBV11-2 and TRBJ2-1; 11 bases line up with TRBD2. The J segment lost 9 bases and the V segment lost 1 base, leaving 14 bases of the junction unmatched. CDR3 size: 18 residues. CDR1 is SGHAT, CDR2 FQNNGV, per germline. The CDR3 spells CASSLGSLTSGTVVEQFF. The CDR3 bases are TGTGCCAGCAGCTTAGGGTCCTTGACTAGCGGGACCGTAGTTGAGCAGTTCTTC.

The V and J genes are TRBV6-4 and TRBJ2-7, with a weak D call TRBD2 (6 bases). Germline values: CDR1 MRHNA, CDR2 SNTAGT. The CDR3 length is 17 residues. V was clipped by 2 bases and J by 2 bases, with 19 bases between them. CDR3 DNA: TGTGCCAGCAGTGACCACCCGAGGAGCGGGCCGACCTACGAGCAGTACTTC. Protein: CASSDHPRSGPTYEQYF.

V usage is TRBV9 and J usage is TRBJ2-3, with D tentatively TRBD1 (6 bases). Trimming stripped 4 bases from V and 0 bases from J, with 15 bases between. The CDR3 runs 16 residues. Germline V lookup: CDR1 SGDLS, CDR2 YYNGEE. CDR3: CASSTEDSSSTDTQYF. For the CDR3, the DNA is TGTGCCAGCAGCACCGAGGACAGTTCTAGCACAGATACGCAGTATTTT. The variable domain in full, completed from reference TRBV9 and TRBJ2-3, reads DSGVTQTPKHLITATGQRVTLRCSPRSGDLSVYWYQQSLDQGLQFLIQYYNGEERAKGNILERFSAQQFPDLHSELNLSSLELGDSALYFCASSTEDSSSTDTQYFGPGTRLTVL.

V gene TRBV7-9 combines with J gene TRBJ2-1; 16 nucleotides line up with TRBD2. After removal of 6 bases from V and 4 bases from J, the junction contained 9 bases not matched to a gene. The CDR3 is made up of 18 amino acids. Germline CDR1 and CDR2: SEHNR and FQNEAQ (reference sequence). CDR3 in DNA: TGTGCCAGCAGACCGGGACTAGCGGGAGGGCGGTTGTACAATGAGCAGTTCTTC. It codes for CASRPGLAGGRLYNEQFF.